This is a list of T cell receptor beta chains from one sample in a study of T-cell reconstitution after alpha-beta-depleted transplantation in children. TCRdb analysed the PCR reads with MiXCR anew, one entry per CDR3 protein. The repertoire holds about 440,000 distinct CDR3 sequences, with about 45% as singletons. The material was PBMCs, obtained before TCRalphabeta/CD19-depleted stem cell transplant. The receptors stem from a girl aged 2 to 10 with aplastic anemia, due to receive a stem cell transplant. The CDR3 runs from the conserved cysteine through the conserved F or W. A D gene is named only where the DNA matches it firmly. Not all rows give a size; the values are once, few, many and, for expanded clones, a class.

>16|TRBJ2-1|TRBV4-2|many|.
CASSLPGRNSYNEQFF
TGTGCCAGCAGCCTCCCTGGTCGTAACTCCTACAATGAGCAGTTCTTC
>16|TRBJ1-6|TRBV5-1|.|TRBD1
CASSLVYGTADSPLHF
TGCGCCAGCAGCTTGGTGTACGGGACAGCTGATTCACCCCTCCACTTT
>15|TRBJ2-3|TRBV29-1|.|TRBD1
CSVGTGGVGPDTQYF
TGCAGCGTTGGGACAGGGGGCGTGGGTCCAGATACGCAGTATTTT
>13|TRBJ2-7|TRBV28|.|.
CASSSGGHYEQYF
TGTGCCAGCAGTTCCGGAGGTCACTACGAGCAGTACTTC
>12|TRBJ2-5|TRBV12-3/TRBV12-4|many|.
CASSRVQETQYF
TGTGCCAGCAGCCGCGTCCAAGAGACCCAGTACTTC
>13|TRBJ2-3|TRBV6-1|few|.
CASSIRRTDTQYF
TGTGCCAGCAGTATTAGACGCACAGATACGCAGTATTTT
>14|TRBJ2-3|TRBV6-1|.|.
CASTKRAAGDTQYF
TGTGCCAGCACCAAACGGGCCGCTGGGGATACGCAGTATTTT
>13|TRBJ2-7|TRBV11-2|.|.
CASSSRKIDEQYF
TGTGCCAGCAGCTCCAGGAAGATCGACGAGCAGTACTTC
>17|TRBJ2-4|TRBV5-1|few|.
CASSATRDLGGENIQYF
TGCGCCAGCAGCGCCACCAGGGATTTGGGGGGCGAAAACATTCAGTACTTC
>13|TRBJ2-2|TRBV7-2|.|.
CASSLMGVGELFF
TGTGCCAGCAGCTTAATGGGAGTCGGGGAGCTGTTTTTT
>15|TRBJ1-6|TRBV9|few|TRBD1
CASSIQGAANSPLHF
TGTGCCAGCAGCATCCAGGGGGCGGCGAATTCACCCCTCCACTTT
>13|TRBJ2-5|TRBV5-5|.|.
CASSLGPRVDQYF
TGTGCCAGCAGCTTGGGCCCTCGGGTGGACCAGTACTTC
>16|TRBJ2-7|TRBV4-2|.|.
CASSQERYRQVHEQYF
TGTGCCAGCAGCCAAGAGCGGTACCGGCAGGTCCACGAGCAGTACTTC
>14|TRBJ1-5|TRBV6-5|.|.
CASSYSRGNQPQHF
TGTGCCAGCAGTTACAGCCGGGGCAATCAGCCCCAGCATTTT
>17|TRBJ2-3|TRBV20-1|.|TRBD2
CSARDLLSGLDSDTQYF
TGCAGCGCTAGAGATCTCCTATCGGGACTAGATTCGGATACGCAGTATTTT
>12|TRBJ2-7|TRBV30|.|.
CAWSYQGYEQYF
TGTGCCTGGAGTTACCAGGGTTACGAGCAGTACTTC
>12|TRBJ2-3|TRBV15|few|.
CATSRVLDTQYF
TGTGCCACCAGCAGAGTTTTAGATACGCAGTATTTT
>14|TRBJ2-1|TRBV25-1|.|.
CASSLEVPTNEQFF
TGTGCCAGCAGTCTTGAGGTTCCCACCAATGAGCAGTTCTTC
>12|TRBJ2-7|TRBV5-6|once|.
CASSFYGGEQYF
TGTGCCAGCAGCTTTTATGGGGGCGAGCAGTACTTC
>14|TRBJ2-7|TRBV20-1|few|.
CSAGGSPPLDEQYF
TGCAGTGCGGGAGGATCGCCCCCTTTGGACGAGCAGTACTTC
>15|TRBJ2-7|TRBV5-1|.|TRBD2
CASSPKAGSTYEQYF
TGCGCCAGCAGCCCAAAAGCGGGGTCCACCTACGAGCAGTACTTC
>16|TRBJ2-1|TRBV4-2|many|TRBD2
CASSQGSSGYNNEQFF
TGTGCCAGCAGCCAAGGGTCTAGCGGGTATAACAATGAGCAGTTCTTC
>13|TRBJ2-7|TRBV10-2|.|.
CATYTGGFGEQYF
TGCGCCACCTACACCGGGGGTTTCGGCGAGCAGTACTTC
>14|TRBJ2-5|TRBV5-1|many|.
CASSFNRVQETQYF
TGCGCCAGCAGCTTCAACAGGGTCCAAGAGACCCAGTACTTC
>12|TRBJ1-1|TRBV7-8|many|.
CASSLAHGKAFF
TGTGCCAGCAGCTTAGCGCATGGTAAAGCTTTCTTT
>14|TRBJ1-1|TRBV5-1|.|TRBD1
CASSSPGQAREAFF
TGCGCCAGCAGCAGTCCTGGACAGGCCCGAGAAGCTTTCTTT
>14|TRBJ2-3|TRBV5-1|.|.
CASSLSSPPDTQYF
TGCGCCAGCAGCTTGTCTTCACCTCCAGATACGCAGTATTTT
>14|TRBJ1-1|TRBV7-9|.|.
CASSTPGGRTEAFF
TGTGCCAGCAGCACGCCCGGGGGGCGGACTGAAGCTTTCTTT
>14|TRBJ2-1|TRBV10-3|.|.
CAIRTTYNENEQFF
TGTGCCATACGGACTACGTACAATGAGAATGAGCAGTTCTTC
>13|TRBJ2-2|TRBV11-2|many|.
CASRKGETGELFF
TGTGCCAGCAGAAAGGGGGAAACCGGGGAGCTGTTTTTT
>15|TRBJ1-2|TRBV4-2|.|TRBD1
CASSQGDSFNYGYTF
TGTGCCAGCAGCCAAGGGGACAGTTTTAACTATGGCTACACCTTC
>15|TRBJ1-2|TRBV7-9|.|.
CASSTRREQGYGYTF
TGTGCCAGCAGCACTCGACGGGAGCAGGGGTATGGCTACACCTTC
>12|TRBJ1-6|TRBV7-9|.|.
CASSLGEGFLHF
TGTGCCAGCAGCTTAGGAGAGGGTTTTCTCCACTTT
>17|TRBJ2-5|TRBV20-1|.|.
CSARVRGSEGYQETQYF
TGCAGTGCTAGAGTCCGGGGATCGGAGGGGTACCAAGAGACCCAGTACTTC
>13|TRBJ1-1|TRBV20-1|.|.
CSASPSWGTEAFF
TGCAGTGCTAGTCCCTCGTGGGGCACTGAAGCTTTCTTT
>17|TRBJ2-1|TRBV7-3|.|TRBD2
CASSSSRGGGSDNEQFF
TGTGCCAGCAGCTCTAGCCGAGGCGGGGGGTCGGACAATGAGCAGTTCTTC
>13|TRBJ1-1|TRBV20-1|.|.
CSALRGGRTEAFF
TGCAGTGCCCTCCGGGGAGGTCGCACTGAAGCTTTCTTT
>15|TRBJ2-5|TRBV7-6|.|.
CASSLYGLIQETQYF
TGTGCCAGCAGCTTGTACGGACTTATCCAAGAGACCCAGTACTTC
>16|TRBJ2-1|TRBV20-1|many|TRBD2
CSARGVGTSGSREQFF
TGCAGTGCTAGAGGGGTCGGGACTAGCGGGAGTAGGGAGCAGTTCTTC
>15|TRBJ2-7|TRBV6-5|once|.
CASSYGGMGSYEQYF
TGTGCCAGCAGTTATGGGGGTATGGGATCCTACGAGCAGTACTTC
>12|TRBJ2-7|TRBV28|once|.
CASRTGPGEQYF
TGTGCCAGCAGAACCGGGCCCGGCGAGCAGTACTTC